This T cell receptor (beta chain) stems from a study of T-cell reconstitution after alpha-beta-depleted transplantation in children. Whole-study results and caveats: Reportedly, only several hundred clones from non-depleted graft cells drove alpha-beta T-cell counts at about two months. The origin of high day-60 TCRbeta diversity in some patients lay in surviving recipient T cells and thymic progenitors.

Molecular barcoding with unique molecular identifiers was used for the TCRbeta library. From the PCR reads, TCRdb called clonotypes with MiXCR, one entry per CDR3 protein. Of around 580,000 distinct CDR3 sequences listed, more than 20% were seen once; the top ten hold roughly 14%. This clonotype has just a few counts. As yet, its antigen is unknown. V dropped 3 bases and J dropped 4; count of bases not matched to a gene: 8. This CDR3 spans 15 amino acids. Germline lookup yields CDR1 DFQATT and CDR2 SNEGSKA (reference sequence). The chain is built from TRBV20-1 and TRBJ2-1, with 8 bases aligning to TRBD2. The receptor was derived from a boy under two years old who had a stem cell transplant for acute myeloid leukemia, so the T cells may come from the graft donor. This material consisted of PBMCs, mostly from graft donor cells, taken 360 days after TCRalphabeta/CD19-depleted stem cell transplant. The CDR3 spells CSARSSSGPYNEQFF. The CDR3 DNA is TGCAGTGCTAGGTCTTCTAGCGGGCCTTACAATGAGCAGTTCTTC.